This T cell receptor (beta chain) was identified in a study of cytomegalovirus exposure and HLA in healthy donors. Study-wide results and limits: Among TCR beta chains, those listed as cytomegalovirus-associated numbered over 150.

Germline lookup yields CDR1 MNHNY and CDR2 SVGAGI (reference sequence). V lost 5 bases to trimming and J lost 0 bases, with 13 bases between them. The length of the CDR3 is 15 residues. The study ran its PCR with 60 Vbeta and 13 Jbeta primers. Assay: immunoSEQ multiplex PCR; the TCRdb copy retains only in-frame clones and omits some. Among around 30,000 clones listed, about 83% were seen once. About this clone itself: Its matching antigen is unknown.

Material: PBMCs. The genes are TRBV6-6 and TRBJ1-1; no reliable D call. The receptor was isolated from a boy between 10 and 17 years old in good health and CMV-seronegative. Here the CDR3 reads CASSDRSGVNTEAFF. The CDR3 region has the DNA TGTGCCAGCAGTGATAGATCCGGGGTGAACACTGAAGCTTTCTTT.